This T cell receptor (beta chain) is from a study of blood T cell repertoires in COVID-19 (dated by TCRdb to between 2020 and 2021). About the study as a whole: Collaborator samples came from the United States, Italy and Spain and covered acute and convalescent phases of COVID-19. The samples were drawn from the first 160 participants of the ongoing ImmuneRACE study and from 1,254 subjects provided by 6 global collaborators. The repertoires were released in a freely available public database intended as a resource for research on the immune response to SARS-CoV-2. Subjects who had been exposed to COVID-19, were actively infected with it, or had recovered from it provided the deeply sampled blood TCRbeta repertoires that made up the dataset. HLA class I and class II types, where available, came from metadata supplied by the sample provider rather than from assay-based typing. Sample metadata almost always included a de-identified subject ID, COVID-19 status, age in years and sex. The prospective study material was composed of cDNA or gDNA derived from T cells, B-cell-depleted T cells, or PBMCs.

Each collaborating institution followed its own protocols to collect whole blood in K2EDTA tubes. For TCRbeta analysis, collaborator samples were shipped as frozen whole blood, as isolated PBMCs, or as DNA extracted from either sample type. About this clone: Its antigen has not been determined. Base qualities are not provided; no much larger clone lies one nucleotide away.

Overall study outcomes, separate from this receptor: The quantity of clinical and demographic metadata differed by source and by participant and was supplied without curation.

TCRbeta CDR3 regions were amplified from genomic DNA by means of the immunoSEQ Assay, a bias-controlled multiplex PCR. Regarding the original processing steps: The number of nucleated cells in each sample was estimated from the amplification of reference gene primers within the assay. To quantify the absolute abundance of each unique TCRbeta CDR3 rearrangement, sequence reads were collapsed and filtered. For each sample, productive Simpson clonality was calculated as the square root of Simpson's diversity index over productive rearrangements. TCRdb re-hosts the immuneACCESS table, in-frame sequences only. Its copies lack some clones; in the studies checked, an unresolved V gene accounts for under half of them, and the cause for the rest is not known. V and J calls and clone size are those listed in that table; D and trimming were worked out from the DNA. The sample table holds fewer than 130,000 clones, of which approximately 69% were seen once. The ten largest clonotypes hold about 5.9% of the sample.

Reading the germline V gene gives CDR1 SNHLY and CDR2 FYNNEI. Trimming accounts for 6 bases at V and 2 bases at J, while the number of junction bases matched to no gene is 12. The CDR3 runs 16 residues from the cysteine to the phenylalanine. Only CDR3 DNA remains: 48 bases, in frame from the first base. This clonotype was sampled from a man older than 75 with acute or convalescent COVID-19. In this chain, TRBV2 is recombined with TRBJ2-7; the central 8 bases match TRBD2. Material: peripheral blood. The CDR3 region has the sequence CASRPPAGGRTYEQYF. In nucleotides, the sequence is TGTGCCAGCAGGCCCCCGGCGGGGGGAAGAACCTACGAGCAGTACTTC.